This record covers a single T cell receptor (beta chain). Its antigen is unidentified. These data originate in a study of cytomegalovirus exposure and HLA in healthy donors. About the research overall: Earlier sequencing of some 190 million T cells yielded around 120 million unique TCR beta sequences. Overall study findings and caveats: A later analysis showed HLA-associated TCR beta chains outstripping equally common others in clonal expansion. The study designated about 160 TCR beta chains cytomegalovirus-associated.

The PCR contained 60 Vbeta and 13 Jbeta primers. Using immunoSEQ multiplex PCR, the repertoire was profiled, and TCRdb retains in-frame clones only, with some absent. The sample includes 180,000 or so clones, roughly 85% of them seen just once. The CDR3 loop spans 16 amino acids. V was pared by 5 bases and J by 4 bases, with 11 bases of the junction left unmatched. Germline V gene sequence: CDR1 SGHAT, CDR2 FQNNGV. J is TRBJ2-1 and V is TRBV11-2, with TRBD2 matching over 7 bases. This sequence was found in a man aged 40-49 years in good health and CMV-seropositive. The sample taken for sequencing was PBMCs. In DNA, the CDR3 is TGTGCCAGCAGCAAAAATAGCGGGCCAACATACAATGAGCAGTTCTTC. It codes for CASSKNSGPTYNEQFF.